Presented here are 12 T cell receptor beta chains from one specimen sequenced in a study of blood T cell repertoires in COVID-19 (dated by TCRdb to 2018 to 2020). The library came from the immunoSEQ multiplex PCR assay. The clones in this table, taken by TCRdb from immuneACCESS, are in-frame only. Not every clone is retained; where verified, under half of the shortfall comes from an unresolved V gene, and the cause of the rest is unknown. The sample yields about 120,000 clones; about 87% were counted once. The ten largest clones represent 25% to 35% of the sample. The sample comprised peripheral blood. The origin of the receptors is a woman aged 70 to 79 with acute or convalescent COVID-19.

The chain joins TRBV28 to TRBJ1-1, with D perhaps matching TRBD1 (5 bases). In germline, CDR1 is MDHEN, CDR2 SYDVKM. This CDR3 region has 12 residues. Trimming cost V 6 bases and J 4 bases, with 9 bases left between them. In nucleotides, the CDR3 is TGTGCCAGCAGAACTCAGGGCACTGAAGCTTTCTTT. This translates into CASRTQGTEAFF.

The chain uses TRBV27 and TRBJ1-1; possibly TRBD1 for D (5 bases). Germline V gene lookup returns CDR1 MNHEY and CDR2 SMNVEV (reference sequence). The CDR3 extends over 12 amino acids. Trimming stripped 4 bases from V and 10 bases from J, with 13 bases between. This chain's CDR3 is CASSSPRQRAFF. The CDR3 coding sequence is TGTGCCAGCAGTTCCCCGCGACAGCGAGCTTTCTTT.

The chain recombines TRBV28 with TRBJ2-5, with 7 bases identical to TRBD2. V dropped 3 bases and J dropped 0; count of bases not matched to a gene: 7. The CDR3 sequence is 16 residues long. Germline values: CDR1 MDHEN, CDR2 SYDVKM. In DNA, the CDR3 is TGTGCCAGCAGTTTGTCCGGGGGGACGAACCAAGAGACCCAGTACTTC. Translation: CASSLSGGTNQETQYF.

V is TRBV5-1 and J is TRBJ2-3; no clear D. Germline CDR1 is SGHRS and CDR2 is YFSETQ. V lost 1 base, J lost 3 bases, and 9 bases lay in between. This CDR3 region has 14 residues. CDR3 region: CASSLMVDTDTQYF. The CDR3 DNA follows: TGCGCCAGCAGCTTGATGGTAGATACAGATACGCAGTATTTT.

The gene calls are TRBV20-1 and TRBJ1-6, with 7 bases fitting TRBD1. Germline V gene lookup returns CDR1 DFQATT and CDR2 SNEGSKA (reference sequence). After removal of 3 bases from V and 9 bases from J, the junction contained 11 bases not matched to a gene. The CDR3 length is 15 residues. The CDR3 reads CSASRLDRIGSPLHF. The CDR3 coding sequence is TGCAGTGCTAGTAGATTGGACAGGATAGGTTCACCCCTCCACTTT.

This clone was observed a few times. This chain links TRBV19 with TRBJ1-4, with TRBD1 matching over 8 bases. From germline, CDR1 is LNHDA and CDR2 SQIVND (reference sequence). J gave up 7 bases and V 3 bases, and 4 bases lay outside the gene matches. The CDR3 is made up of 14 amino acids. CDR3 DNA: TGTGCCAGTAGTATGACAGGGGTGTTTGAAAAACTGTTTTTT. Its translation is CASSMTGVFEKLFF. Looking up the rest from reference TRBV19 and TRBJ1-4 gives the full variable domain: DGGITQSPKYLFRKEGQNVTLSCEQNLNHDAMYWYRQDPGQGLRLIYYSQIVNDFQKGDIAEGYSVSREKKESFPLTVTSAQKNPTAFYLCASSMTGVFEKLFFGSGTQLSVL.

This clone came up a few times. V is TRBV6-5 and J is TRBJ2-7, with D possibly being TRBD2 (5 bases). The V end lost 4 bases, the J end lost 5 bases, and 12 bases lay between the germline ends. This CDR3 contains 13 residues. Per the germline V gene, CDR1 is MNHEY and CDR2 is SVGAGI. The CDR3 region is CASSSYEGDEQYF. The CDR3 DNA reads TGTGCCAGCAGTTCCTACGAGGGAGACGAGCAGTACTTC.

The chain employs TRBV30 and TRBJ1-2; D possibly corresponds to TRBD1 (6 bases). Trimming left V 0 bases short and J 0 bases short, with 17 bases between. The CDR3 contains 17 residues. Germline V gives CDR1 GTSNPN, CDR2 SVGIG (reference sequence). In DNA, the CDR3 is TGTGCCTGGAGTGTGGTGGGGGCCCGGGGGGCTAACTATGGCTACACCTTC. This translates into CAWSVVGARGANYGYTF.

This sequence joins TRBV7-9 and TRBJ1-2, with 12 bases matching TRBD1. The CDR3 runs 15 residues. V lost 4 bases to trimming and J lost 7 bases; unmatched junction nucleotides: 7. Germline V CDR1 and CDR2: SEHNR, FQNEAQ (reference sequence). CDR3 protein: CASSSGGQGALGYTF. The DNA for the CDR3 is TGTGCCAGCAGCTCAGGGGGACAGGGGGCGCTTGGCTACACCTTC.

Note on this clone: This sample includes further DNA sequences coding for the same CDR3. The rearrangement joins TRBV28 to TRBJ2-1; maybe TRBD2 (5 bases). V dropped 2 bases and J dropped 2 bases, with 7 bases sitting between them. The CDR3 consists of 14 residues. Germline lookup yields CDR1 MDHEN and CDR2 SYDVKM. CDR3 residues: CASSLRGTYNEQFF. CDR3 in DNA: TGTGCCAGCAGTTTACGGGGTACCTACAATGAGCAGTTCTTC.

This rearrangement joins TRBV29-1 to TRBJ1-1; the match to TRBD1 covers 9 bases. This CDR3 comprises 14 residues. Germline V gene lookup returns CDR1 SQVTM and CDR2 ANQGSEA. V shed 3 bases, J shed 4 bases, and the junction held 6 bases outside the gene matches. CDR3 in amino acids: CSVDRDRGVTEAFF. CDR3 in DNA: TGCAGCGTTGACCGCGACAGGGGGGTCACTGAAGCTTTCTTT.

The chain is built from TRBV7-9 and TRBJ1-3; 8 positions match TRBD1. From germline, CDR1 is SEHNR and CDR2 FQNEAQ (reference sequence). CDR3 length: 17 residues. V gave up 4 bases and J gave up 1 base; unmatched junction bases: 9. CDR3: CASSSPGTGGSGNTIYF. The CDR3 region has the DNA TGTGCCAGCAGCTCCCCCGGGACAGGCGGTTCTGGAAACACCATATATTTT.